The 27 T cell receptor beta chains listed next were all sequenced from one sample in a study of human T cells and chemical hapten exposure. Unfractionated whole blood was the source of the extracted total RNA. TCRdb re-analysed the 5' RACE reads in MiXCR, keeping a single row per CDR3 protein. The profile shows some 150,000 distinct CDR3 sequences, roughly 4.1% of them singletons. The receptors originated from a female donor in good health.

In this sample, this clonotype turned up many times. The V and J genes are TRBV24-1 and TRBJ2-3; 10 bases are a match to TRBD1. V lost 4 bases, J lost 6 bases, and 9 bases stayed unmatched. CDR1 and CDR2 from the germline V gene are KGHDR and SFDVKD. The CDR3 totals 16 residues. The CDR3 DNA follows: TGTGCCACCAGTGAGGCCGGGACAGGGGAGAGTGATACGCAGTATTTT. This codes for CATSEAGTGESDTQYF.

This clonotype showed up just a few times. The genes are TRBV18 and TRBJ2-1; TRBD2 might be the D (5 bases). Germline-derived CDR1 and CDR2 are KGHSH and LQKENI. Trimming left V 6 bases short and J 6 bases short, with 18 bases between. The CDR3 has 15 residues. The CDR3 sequence is CASSAGIQLSNEQFF. In nucleotides, the CDR3 is TGTGCCAGCTCCGCCGGGATACAACTTAGCAATGAGCAGTTCTTC.

This clonotype was picked up many times. The CDR3 sequence is CASSQGAGAGDTQYF. CDR3 DNA: TGTGCCAGCTCCCAGGGAGCGGGGGCCGGAGATACGCAGTATTTT. The V gene is TRBV5-4, the J gene TRBJ2-3; TRBD2 matches at 8 bases. The CDR3 consists of 15 residues. Per germline, CDR1 SGHNT and CDR2 YYREEE (reference sequence). After removal of 7 bases from V and 5 bases from J, the junction contained 12 bases not matched to a gene.

The sample holds many counts of this clonotype. The V gene is TRBV20-1, the J gene TRBJ1-6; 7 nucleotides agree with TRBD1. CDR3 length: 15 amino acids. Germline V gene lookup returns CDR1 DFQATT and CDR2 SNEGSKA (reference sequence). With 4 bases clipped from V and 10 bases from J, the junction kept 13 bases outside the gene matches. CDR3 nucleotides: TGCAGTGCTACCCCACCACAGGGGATCCTATCACCCCTCCACTTT. Residues: CSATPPQGILSPLHF.

V usage is TRBV6-2 or TRBV6-3 and J usage is TRBJ1-1, with D unclear. The V gene lost 2 bases and the J gene lost 10 bases, with 11 bases spanning the gap. CDR1 MNHEY and CDR2 SVGEGT come from the germline V gene. The CDR3 consists of 12 residues. CDR3 coding DNA: TGTGCCAGCAGTTACCCCAGCTGGGGAGCTTTCTTT. As protein: CASSYPSWGAFF.

This clonotype was counted ten times or more. The chain recombines TRBV7-8 with TRBJ1-1; the match to TRBD1 covers 8 bases. This CDR3 region has 15 residues. From germline, CDR1 is SGHVS and CDR2 FQNEAQ. J lost 4 bases, V lost 5 bases, and 9 bases had no gene match. CDR3 residues: CASSPRTGTVTEAFF. In DNA, the CDR3 is TGTGCCAGCAGCCCGAGGACAGGGACGGTCACTGAAGCTTTCTTT.

A word on this clonotype: A much larger clone differs from this one at a single base, so this may be a read error. The J gene is TRBJ2-3, the V gene TRBV20-1, with 8 bases fitting TRBD2. The CDR3 covers 18 residues. Germline CDR1 and CDR2: DFQATT and SNEGSKA (reference sequence). The CDR3 sequence: CSARRRGGIPSKTETQYF. Here the CDR3 DNA reads TGCAGTGCTAGAAGACGGGGGGGCATACCTAGCAAGACAGAGACGCAGTATTTT.

The table lists this clonotype with many counts. The chain has TRBV7-2 and TRBJ1-2; the D gene is possibly TRBD1 (5 bases). Between the trimmed V and J ends, which lost 0 bases and 7 bases, there was a span of 15 bases. This CDR3 spans 15 amino acids. The germline gives CDR1 SGHTA, CDR2 FQGNSA. This CDR3 reads CASSLAAGIGRGYTF. The CDR3 DNA follows: TGTGCCAGCAGCTTAGCGGCAGGGATCGGTCGTGGCTACACCTTC.

This clonotype was counted many times. The J gene is TRBJ1-6, the V gene TRBV6-5; D is uncertain. Germline-derived CDR1 and CDR2 are MNHEY and SVGAGI. The CDR3 spans 12 residues. V gave up 6 bases and J gave up 8 bases, with 8 bases separating them. In DNA, the CDR3 is TGTGCCAGCAGGAAAATGGATTCACCCCTCCACTTT. This translates into CASRKMDSPLHF.

This clonotype was found many times. V usage is TRBV14 and J usage is TRBJ2-5, with 8 bases lining up with TRBD1. CDR3 length: 15 residues. The V segment lost 3 bases and the J segment 5 bases; nucleotides outside the gene matches: 8. Germline-derived CDR1 and CDR2 are SGHDN and FVKESK. This chain's CDR3 is CASSQVGQGYETQYF. Written as DNA, the CDR3 is TGTGCCAGCAGCCAGGTCGGACAGGGATACGAGACCCAGTACTTC.

This clonotype has only a few counts. This rearrangement joins TRBV7-8 to TRBJ1-1, with D possibly being TRBD1 (6 bases). Germline CDR1 and CDR2: SGHVS and FQNEAQ. V lost 2 bases to trimming and J lost 6 bases, with 19 bases between them. This CDR3 is built from 16 residues. CDR3 residues: CASSLSRSTGHPEAFF. For the CDR3, the DNA is TGTGCCAGCAGCTTAAGTCGGAGTACAGGGCATCCTGAAGCTTTCTTT.

Many counts were recorded for this clonotype. The rearrangement links TRBV12-3 or TRBV12-4 to TRBJ1-4; D is uncertain. The CDR3 runs to 11 residues. V was cut by 2 bases and J by 8 bases, with 3 bases left in between. The CDR3 spells CASSLKEKLFF. CDR3 sequence (DNA): TGTGCCAGCAGTTTAAAAGAAAAACTGTTTTTT.

This clonotype was counted ten times or more. The CDR3 DNA reads as TGCGCCAGCGGACTTAGGGGAGATACGCAGTATTTT. Translation gives CASGLRGDTQYF. This chain joins TRBV5-1 and TRBJ2-3; D might be TRBD1 or TRBD2, each matching 5 bases. Germline CDR1 is SGHRS and CDR2 is YFSETQ. The CDR3 totals 12 residues. Between the trimmed V and J ends, which lost 7 bases and 5 bases, there was a span of 11 bases. The variable domain in full, with the rest retrieved from reference TRBV5-1 and TRBJ2-3, is KAGVTQTPRYLIKTRGQQVTLSCSPISGHRSVSWYQQTPGQGLQFLFEYFSETQRNKGNFPGRFSGRQFSNSRSEMNVSTLELGDSALYLCASGLRGDTQYFGPGTRLTVL.

In this sample, this clonotype turned up many times. The rearrangement links TRBV27 to TRBJ2-1, with D uncertain. There are 15 residues in the CDR3. CDR1 is MNHEY, CDR2 SMNVEV, per germline (reference sequence). The V gene lost 6 bases and the J gene lost 1 base, with 13 bases spanning the gap. CDR3: CASSRTDRSYNEQFF. CDR3 bases: TGTGCCAGCAGCCGAACCGACCGTTCCTACAATGAGCAGTTCTTC.

This clonotype showed up many times. This chain uses TRBV20-1 with TRBJ1-6, with 7 bases lining up with TRBD1. Germline trimming cut 3 bases from V and 7 bases from J; bases unmatched to any gene: 3. The CDR3 has 13 amino acids. Germline V CDR1 and CDR2: DFQATT, SNEGSKA (reference sequence). The CDR3 region has the DNA TGCAGTGCTAGTGGGACAGTGAATTCACCCCTCCACTTT. It codes for CSASGTVNSPLHF.

This clonotype is labeled medium-sized. The CDR3 nucleotides are TGCGCCAGCAGCTTGGTGGTGGGCAGATTCTACAATGAGCAGTTCTTC. This encodes CASSLVVGRFYNEQFF. The rearrangement links TRBV5-1 to TRBJ2-1; D remains unclear. The CDR3 runs 16 residues. Per the germline V gene, CDR1 is SGHRS and CDR2 is YFSETQ. Trimming took off 0 bases at V and 3 bases at J, with 13 bases between the two ends.

This clonotype was seen only once. A read error may be the cause here, since a much bigger clone is one base away. The DNA of the CDR3 is TGCAGTGCTAGAGGAGTGGGACAACAAGAGACCCAGTACTTC. This encodes CSARGVGQQETQYF. The genes are TRBV20-1 and TRBJ2-5; perhaps TRBD1 as D (6 bases). V was shortened by 1 base and J by 2 bases, with 11 bases between the two germline ends. The CDR3 runs 14 residues. The V gene's germline CDR1 is DFQATT and CDR2 SNEGSKA (reference sequence).

In its sample, this clonotype was seen many times. The chain uses TRBV5-1 and TRBJ2-5; unclear D gene. This CDR3 has 14 amino acids. Germline V gives CDR1 SGHRS, CDR2 YFSETQ. V shed 6 bases and J shed 2 bases, with 14 bases lying between them. The DNA for the CDR3 is TGCGCCAGCACCCCTCTGGGCTGGCAAGAGACCCAGTACTTC. Amino acid sequence: CASTPLGWQETQYF.

This chain links TRBV4-1 with TRBJ1-6; D gene ambiguous. This CDR3 has 12 amino acids. Trimming pared 7 bases from V and 9 bases from J, leaving 10 bases between. CDR1 and CDR2 (germline): MGHRA, YSYEKL. The CDR3 reads CASNKLGSPLHF. The CDR3 nucleotides read TGCGCCAGCAACAAGTTGGGTTCACCCCTCCACTTT.

This clonotype appeared many times. The chain carries TRBV7-8 and TRBJ2-7, with D possibly called TRBD1 or TRBD2 (5 bases each). This CDR3 is 14 amino acids long. Per the germline V gene, CDR1 is SGHVS and CDR2 is FQNEAQ. The V end lost 3 bases, the J end lost 7 bases, and 16 bases lay between the germline ends. The CDR3 bases are TGTGCCAGCAGCTTGGGATCAGGGACGGGAGAGCAGTACTTC. It specifies CASSLGSGTGEQYF.

This clonotype was detected many times. V usage is TRBV3-1 and J usage is TRBJ2-5; TRBD2 might be the D (6 bases). V was cut by 5 bases and J by 3 bases, with 10 bases left in between. The CDR3 totals 13 residues. Germline lookup yields CDR1 LGHDT and CDR2 YNNKEL (reference sequence). In DNA, the CDR3 is TGTGCCAGCAGCGGGGACTTGAAAGAGACCCAGTACTTC. Amino acids: CASSGDLKETQYF.

This clonotype has at least ten counts. The gene calls are TRBV7-3 and TRBJ2-7; D not certain. V lost 1 base, J lost 2 bases, and 6 bases lay in between. The CDR3 runs 13 residues. Germline lookup yields CDR1 SGHTA and CDR2 FQGTGA. The CDR3 protein is CASSLKATYEQYF. The CDR3 region has the DNA TGTGCCAGCAGCTTAAAGGCCACCTACGAGCAGTACTTC.

This clonotype has at least ten counts. The V call is TRBV29-1, the J call TRBJ1-1; a possible D gene is TRBD1 (6 bases). This CDR3 is built from 16 residues. Trimming removed 4 bases from V and 6 bases from J, with 24 bases in between. Germline CDR1 and CDR2: SQVTM and ANQGSEA. The CDR3 DNA reads TGCAGCGTTGCCCCGCGGGGGAGGGGGGCATCTGCTGAAGCTTTCTTT. Amino acids: CSVAPRGRGASAEAFF.

The rearrangement joins TRBV5-1 to TRBJ1-5, with 8 nucleotides matching TRBD1. The CDR3 totals 15 residues. Germline values: CDR1 SGHRS, CDR2 YFSETQ. The ends lost 0 bases at V and 5 bases at J; junction bases unmatched: 4. For the CDR3, the DNA is TGCGCCAGCAGCTTGGATGGACAGGGCCATCAGCCCCAGCATTTT. It encodes CASSLDGQGHQPQHF.

In this sample, this clonotype turned up many times. V gene TRBV7-2 combines with J gene TRBJ2-5; TRBD2 matches at 10 bases. This CDR3 is 17 amino acids long. V dropped 0 bases and J dropped 4; count of bases not matched to a gene: 8. CDR1 is SGHTA, CDR2 FQGNSA, per germline. The CDR3 sequence: CASSLAPPSGGGETQYF. CDR3 nucleotide sequence: TGTGCCAGCAGCTTAGCCCCACCTAGCGGGGGCGGAGAGACCCAGTACTTC.

This clonotype was observed at least ten times. This chain uses TRBV29-1 with TRBJ2-3; the match to TRBD1 covers 10 bases. Germline-derived CDR1 and CDR2 are SQVTM and ANQGSEA. J was trimmed by 2 bases and V by 6 bases; bases with no gene match: 8. This CDR3 has 15 residues. The CDR3 DNA reads TGCAGCGTAACGGACAGGGGGAACCCCACAGATACGCAGTATTTT. Protein sequence: CSVTDRGNPTDTQYF.

This clonotype was seen at least ten times. The rearrangement joins TRBV7-9 to TRBJ2-3, with 8 bases matching TRBD2. V shed 10 bases, J shed 2 bases, and the junction held 8 bases outside the gene matches. This CDR3 region has 14 residues. Germline assignment: CDR1 SEHNR and CDR2 FQNEAQ (reference sequence). CDR3 amino acids: CATQDSGDTDTQYF. DNA of the CDR3: TGTGCCACGCAGGATAGCGGGGACACAGATACGCAGTATTTT.